This TCR beta chain came from a study of cytomegalovirus exposure and HLA in healthy donors. This PCR relied on a set of 60 Vbeta primers and 13 Jbeta primers. Using immunoSEQ multiplex PCR, the repertoire was profiled, and TCRdb retains in-frame clones only, with some absent. The table shows 130,000 or so clones, with around 65% occurring only once. Study conclusions and caveats: Immune exposure information available was restricted to CMV serostatus.

This clone has a handful of counts. What it binds is not known. There were likely unrecorded immune exposures, though donors were nominally healthy when sampled. The TCR originated in a male donor in good health and CMV-seronegative. Sequenced: PBMCs.

For the CDR3, the DNA is TGCGCCAGCAAGGAGGGGGCTGATTCACCCCTCCACTTT. It yields the protein CASKEGADSPLHF. V and J are TRBV5-1 and TRBJ1-6; TRBD1 matches 7 bases. CDR1 SGHRS and CDR2 YFSETQ come from the germline V gene. The V and J ends lost 6 bases and 8 bases, in that order; junction bases with no gene match: 5. This CDR3 is 13 amino acids long.